The clone carrying this T cell receptor beta chain was seen only a few times. As yet, its antigen is unknown. These data are taken from a study of T-cell reconstitution after alpha-beta-depleted transplantation in children. General study results and limits: After transplant, high TCRbeta diversity at day 60 in some patients arose from surviving recipient T cells and thymic progenitors. Expanded graft clones, several hundred of them, were reportedly the source of alpha-beta T cells about two months after transplant. One year after transplant, T-cell counts and diversity came mostly from newly produced T cells.

The CDR3 has 15 amino acids. Germline V gene sequence: CDR1 MGHRA, CDR2 YSYEKL. V lost 4 bases to trimming and J lost 4 bases, with 16 bases between them. Construction of the TCRbeta library involved unique molecular identifiers. TCRdb reprocessed the PCR reads via MiXCR and lists one record per CDR3 protein. The table shows over 400,000 distinct CDR3 sequences, with approximately 42% occurring only once. The rearrangement links TRBV4-1 to TRBJ1-1, with D perhaps TRBD1 (6 bases). Sequenced here: PBMCs, sampled before TCRalphabeta/CD19-depleted stem cell transplant. The sequence derives from a girl aged 2 to 10 with aplastic anemia, due to receive a stem cell transplant. DNA of the CDR3: TGCGCCAGCAGCCCTACAGGGACATCTCCCACTGAAGCTTTCTTT. Translating it yields CASSPTGTSPTEAFF.